These T cell receptor beta chains were read from a single sample in a study of cytomegalovirus exposure and HLA in healthy donors. Libraries were prepared by immunoSEQ multiplex PCR; TCRdb keeps only in-frame clonotypes and omits some of them. In the table there are under 200,000 clones, approximately 79% of which are singletons. The sequenced material came from PBMCs. These TCRs come from a woman between 35 and 50 years old in good health and CMV-seronegative. Both conserved end residues are part of each CDR3. The order of the fields is J gene, CDR3 length, D gene, V gene, clone size, CDR3 protein, CDR3 DNA. D genes are given only for firm matches. Clone size is not always given. Where it is, it says once, few, many or a class for expanded clones.

>TRBJ2-2|15|.|TRBV29-1|.
CSVSGEGGLAGELFF
TGCAGCGTTAGCGGGGAGGGGGGATTGGCCGGGGAGCTGTTTTTT
>TRBJ1-2|15|.|TRBV5-6|.
CASSLSRAENYGYTF
TGTGCCAGCAGCTTGTCGAGGGCGGAGAACTATGGCTACACCTTC
>TRBJ1-3|14|TRBD1|TRBV7-9|.
CASSPRDRGNTIYF
TGTGCCAGCAGCCCCCGGGACAGGGGAAACACCATATATTTT
>TRBJ1-5|14|.|TRBV7-9|few
CASSPDTSNQPQHF
TGTGCCAGCAGCCCCGACACTAGCAATCAGCCCCAGCATTTT
>TRBJ1-3|14|TRBD1|TRBV5-1|.
CASSAWTGGNTIYF
TGCGCCAGCAGCGCGTGGACAGGCGGAAACACCATATATTTT
>TRBJ2-1|15|TRBD1|TRBV7-3|.
CASSLRGGFSNEQFF
TGTGCCAGCAGCTTAAGAGGGGGCTTCTCCAATGAGCAGTTCTTC
>TRBJ2-3|12|.|TRBV15|.
CATSRATDTQYF
TGTGCCACCAGCAGAGCTACAGATACGCAGTATTTT
>TRBJ2-3|15|TRBD1|TRBV15|few
CATSVDRVGTDTQYF
TGTGCCACCAGCGTAGACAGGGTTGGCACAGATACGCAGTATTTT
>TRBJ1-1|18|.|TRBV5-1|.
CASSLAFPQQGWGTEAFF
TGCGCCAGCAGCTTGGCCTTCCCCCAACAGGGTTGGGGCACTGAAGCTTTCTTT
>TRBJ1-2|14|TRBD1|TRBV5-1|.
CASSLGTGTNGYTF
TGCGCCAGCAGCCTCGGGACAGGGACGAATGGCTACACCTTC
>TRBJ2-1|14|TRBD1|TRBV27|.
CATYKRTGVNEQFF
TGTGCCACATACAAAAGGACAGGGGTAAATGAGCAGTTCTTC
>TRBJ2-7|14|TRBD2|TRBV5-1|.
CASSLTAGGYEQYF
TGCGCCAGCAGCCTGACAGCGGGGGGCTACGAGCAGTACTTC
>TRBJ2-3|14|TRBD1|TRBV5-5|.
CASSRTGATDTQYF
TGTGCCAGCAGCCGGACAGGTGCCACAGATACGCAGTATTTT
>TRBJ2-2|16|.|TRBV12-1|.
CASSIKNSYNTGELFF
TGTGCCAGCAGTATTAAGAACTCGTACAACACCGGGGAGCTGTTTTTT
>TRBJ2-7|15|TRBD1|TRBV19|.
CASSSPGTGSYEQYF
TGTGCCAGTAGTTCCCCCGGGACAGGGTCCTACGAGCAGTACTTC
>TRBJ1-5|15|.|TRBV6-1|.
CASSFSTRSNQPQHF
TGTGCCAGCAGCTTTAGTACCCGGAGCAATCAGCCCCAGCATTTT
>TRBJ1-2|14|.|TRBV11-2|.
CASSLRPLNYGYTF
TGTGCCAGCAGCTTACGTCCACTTAACTATGGCTACACCTTC
>TRBJ1-3|16|.|TRBV4-1|.
CASSQETSLSGNTIYF
TGCGCCAGCAGCCAAGAAACTTCCCTCTCAGGAAACACCATATATTTT
>TRBJ2-5|16|TRBD2|TRBV5-4|.
CASSLGISGLQETQYF
TGTGCCAGCAGCTTGGGAATTAGCGGGCTCCAAGAGACCCAGTACTTC
>TRBJ2-3|17|.|TRBV5-4|.
CASSLDGLLLSTDTQYF
TGTGCCAGCAGCTTGGACGGGTTGCTATTAAGCACAGATACGCAGTATTTT
>TRBJ1-1|13|.|TRBV9|.
CASSVVGGSEAFF
TGTGCCAGCAGCGTAGTGGGAGGATCAGAAGCTTTCTTT
>TRBJ2-7|14|.|TRBV27|.
CASSIGTGAVEQYF
TGTGCCAGCAGTATCGGCACGGGAGCCGTCGAGCAGTACTTC
>TRBJ2-2|16|.|TRBV10-2|.
CASRGLGGRGTGELFF
TGCGCCAGCAGGGGGCTGGGGGGTAGGGGCACCGGGGAGCTGTTTTTT
>TRBJ1-4|17|.|TRBV28|.
CASSSPWSGALGEKLFF
TGTGCCAGCAGTTCCCCGTGGTCAGGGGCTCTCGGTGAAAAACTGTTTTTT
>TRBJ2-1|13|.|TRBV7-2|once
CASSLSPAGEQFF
TGTGCCAGCAGCTTAAGCCCAGCGGGTGAGCAGTTCTTC
>TRBJ2-7|13|.|TRBV19|few
CASNRGNGYEQYF
TGTGCCAGTAATCGGGGGAATGGCTACGAGCAGTACTTC
>TRBJ1-2|14|.|TRBV28|.
CASSLQGSGYGYTF
TGTGCCAGCAGCCTCCAGGGGTCTGGCTATGGCTACACCTTC
>TRBJ1-4|17|.|TRBV4-2|.
CASSQIRTAGNNEKLFF
TGTGCCAGCAGTCAGATAAGAACGGCAGGGAATAATGAAAAACTGTTTTTT
>TRBJ1-2|13|TRBD1|TRBV7-3|once
CASSLGPGGGYTF
TGTGCCAGCAGCTTAGGCCCAGGGGGAGGCTACACCTTC
>TRBJ2-7|13|.|TRBV6-1|.
CASSLDSAYEQYF
TGTGCCAGCAGTTTGGACAGTGCCTACGAGCAGTACTTC
>TRBJ1-2|13|TRBD1|TRBV30|.
CAWWTRGRSGYTF
TGTGCCTGGTGGACCAGGGGGCGGAGCGGCTACACCTTC
>TRBJ1-4|16|.|TRBV13|.
CASSFPGTEGGEKLFF
TGTGCCAGCAGCTTCCCAGGGACCGAAGGGGGTGAAAAACTGTTTTTT
>TRBJ2-7|13|TRBD1|TRBV27|.
CASGTGRPYEQYF
TGTGCCAGTGGGACAGGGAGGCCCTACGAGCAGTACTTC
>TRBJ2-7|13|.|TRBV4-1|.
CASSAPVSYEQYF
TGCGCCAGCAGCGCCCCGGTTTCCTACGAGCAGTACTTC
>TRBJ2-2|13|TRBD1|TRBV6-5|.
CASSPTGVGELFF
TGTGCCAGCAGCCCTACAGGGGTCGGGGAGCTGTTTTTT
>TRBJ2-3|14|TRBD2|TRBV6-1|.
CASERGGYTDTQYF
TGTGCCAGCGAGCGGGGGGGGTACACAGATACGCAGTATTTT
>TRBJ1-2|13|.|TRBV2|few
CASGTGPAYGYTF
TGTGCCAGTGGCACTGGGCCCGCGTATGGCTACACCTTC
>TRBJ2-2|16|.|TRBV5-1|.
CASRPTLGAVTGELFF
TGCGCCAGCAGGCCGACGCTGGGGGCGGTCACCGGGGAGCTGTTTTTT